These 28 T cell receptor beta chains were sequenced from one sample in a study of CD8 T cells in Susac syndrome. The RNA, about 0.5 to 1 ug, was put through reverse transcription using random hexamers. MiXCR was run by TCRdb on the immunoSEQ multiplex PCR reads, yielding one entry per CDR3 protein. The sample gives more than 150,000 distinct CDR3 sequences, over 85% of which show up once; 0.2% to 0.25% is in the top ten. The specimen was CD8+ T cells from PBMCs. The receptors shown here come from a human donor with multiple sclerosis.

The chain uses TRBV29-1 and TRBJ1-1; TRBD1 matches at 11 bases. The CDR3 has 15 residues. J was trimmed by 1 base and V by 4 bases; bases with no gene match: 5. Looked up from germline, CDR1 is SQVTM and CDR2 is ANQGSEA. CDR3 coding DNA: TGCAGCGTTGTCGGACAGGGGGCCAGGAACACTGAAGCTTTCTTT. This sequence encodes CSVVGQGARNTEAFF. The complete variable domain, with remaining parts taken from reference TRBV29-1 and TRBJ1-1, reads SAVISQKPSRDICQRGTSLTIQCQVDSQVTMMFWYRQQPGQSLTLIATANQGSEATYESGFVIDKFPISRPNLTFSTLTVSNMSPEDSSIYLCSVVGQGARNTEAFFGQGTRLTVV.

V is TRBV7-6 and J is TRBJ2-1; 8 nucleotides line up with TRBD2. J was trimmed by 2 bases and V by 1 base; bases with no gene match: 7. In germline, CDR1 is SGHVS, CDR2 FNYEAQ. This CDR3 comprises 17 residues. The CDR3 loop reads CASSLGGGGGPYNEQFF. In nucleotides, the CDR3 is TGTGCCAGCAGCTTAGGAGGTGGCGGGGGGCCCTACAATGAGCAGTTCTTC.

This rearrangement joins TRBV20-1 to TRBJ1-2; the D gene is possibly TRBD1 (5 bases). This CDR3 is built from 13 residues. CDR1 DFQATT and CDR2 SNEGSKA come from the germline V gene (reference sequence). V dropped 0 bases and J dropped 8 bases, with 13 bases sitting between them. The CDR3 spells CSARESTEYGYTF. The CDR3 region has the DNA TGCAGTGCTAGAGAGTCGACAGAGTACGGCTACACCTTC.

The genes are TRBV28 and TRBJ1-6; tentative D call: TRBD1 (5 bases). The CDR3 runs to 14 residues. CDR1 is MDHEN, CDR2 SYDVKM, per germline. The V and J ends lost 3 bases and 4 bases respectively, with 7 bases between them. Here the CDR3 reads CASSFGGYNSPLHF. The CDR3 DNA reads TGTGCCAGCAGTTTCGGGGGTTATAATTCACCCCTCCACTTT.

The chain combines TRBV27 with TRBJ2-7; 9 bases fit TRBD1. Germline V gene lookup returns CDR1 MNHEY and CDR2 SMNVEV (reference sequence). The V and J ends lost 5 bases and 4 bases, in that order; junction bases with no gene match: 6. The CDR3 extends over 14 amino acids. CDR3 DNA: TGTGCCAGCAGTCCGCGACAGGGGGTTTACGAGCAGTACTTC. It specifies CASSPRQGVYEQYF.

The CDR3 spells CASSLYRDFWTEAFF. Here the CDR3 DNA reads TGTGCCAGCAGTTTATACCGGGACTTTTGGACTGAAGCTTTCTTT. The rearrangement joins TRBV27 to TRBJ1-1; D perhaps matches TRBD1 (5 bases). V was pared by 1 base and J by 5 bases, with 14 bases between. The germline V gene has CDR1 MNHEY and CDR2 SMNVEV (reference sequence). This CDR3 spans 15 amino acids.

A single count supports this clonotype. The junction departs from germline at one end; a sequencing error may be responsible. The J gene is TRBJ1-1, the V gene TRBV15, with D possibly matching TRBD1 (5 bases). Per germline, CDR1 LNHNV and CDR2 YYDKDF (reference sequence). This CDR3 is built from 16 residues. In DNA form, the CDR3 reads TGTGCCACCAGCAGCAGGGATATAGACGGGAACACTGAAGTTTTCTTT. It encodes CATSSRDIDGNTEVFF.

The chain carries TRBV30 and TRBJ2-1, with D perhaps TRBD2 (6 bases). The length of the CDR3 is 13 residues. The germline V and J ends were trimmed by 0 bases and 5 bases, with 8 bases remaining between them. The germline V gene has CDR1 GTSNPN and CDR2 SVGIG (reference sequence). The CDR3 DNA reads TGTGCCTGGAGTGTCGGGGGTAACAATGAGCAGTTCTTC. It yields the protein CAWSVGGNNEQFF.

This chain joins TRBV15 and TRBJ1-2; tentatively, D is TRBD1 (5 bases). Germline CDR1 LNHNV, CDR2 YYDKDF (reference sequence). The CDR3 has 14 amino acids. V lost 4 bases and J 4 bases, leaving 13 bases between the germline ends. The CDR3 DNA follows: TGTGCCACCAGCACCTTAGAGGGGAGCTATGGCTACACCTTC. It yields the protein CATSTLEGSYGYTF.

The chain combines TRBV27 with TRBJ2-7; D is ambiguous. In germline, CDR1 is MNHEY, CDR2 SMNVEV (reference sequence). This CDR3 region has 12 residues. Between the trimmed V and J ends, which lost 4 bases and 8 bases, there was a span of 12 bases. The CDR3 here is CASSSPLRQQYF. CDR3 DNA sequence: TGTGCCAGCAGTTCCCCCCTCCGCCAGCAGTACTTC.

J is TRBJ2-2 and V is TRBV6-4; D unresolved. From germline, CDR1 is MRHNA and CDR2 SNTAGT. Between the trimmed V and J ends, which lost 2 bases and 5 bases, there was a span of 6 bases. This CDR3 is built from 13 residues. The CDR3 DNA follows: TGTGCCAGCAGTGACGAAGAGACCGGGGAGCTGTTTTTT. Its protein is CASSDEETGELFF.

This chain links TRBV7-9 with TRBJ2-7; possible D gene TRBD1, 5 bases. The V gene's germline CDR1 is SEHNR and CDR2 FQNEAQ (reference sequence). V dropped 5 bases and J dropped 3 bases, with 14 bases sitting between them. CDR3 length equals 14 residues. CDR3 region: CASSPPTDRYEQYF. CDR3 DNA sequence: TGTGCCAGCAGCCCACCGACAGATCGCTACGAGCAGTACTTC.

V and J are TRBV27 and TRBJ2-1; no clear D gene. This CDR3 spans 13 amino acids. V was cut by 2 bases and J by 4 bases, with 6 bases left in between. CDR1 is MNHEY, CDR2 SMNVEV, per germline (reference sequence). The CDR3 here is CASSLTLYNEQFF. Written as DNA, the CDR3 is TGTGCCAGCAGTTTAACGCTTTACAATGAGCAGTTCTTC.

The chain carries TRBV7-9 and TRBJ1-1, with a possible D match to TRBD1 (5 bases). The CDR3 is made up of 16 amino acids. Germline loops: CDR1 SEHNR, CDR2 FQNEAQ (reference sequence). Trimming removed 5 bases at V and 1 base at J, with 17 bases between. The CDR3 protein is CASSPPAAGTNTEAFF. The CDR3 DNA reads TGTGCCAGCAGCCCACCCGCCGCGGGGACGAACACTGAAGCTTTCTTT.

The sample holds one count of this clonotype. V gene TRBV6-1 combines with J gene TRBJ1-1; D possibly corresponds to TRBD1 (6 bases). V lost 10 bases to trimming and J lost 3 bases, with 21 bases between them. The CDR3 has 15 residues. Germline-derived CDR1 and CDR2 are MNHNS and SASEGT. In nucleotides, the CDR3 is TGTGCCACCAAACTGGCAGGGGAGTTGGACACTGAAGCTTTCTTT. Its protein product is CATKLAGELDTEAFF.

V and J are TRBV25-1 and TRBJ2-3, with 7 bases identical to TRBD1. V dropped 2 bases and J dropped 5; count of bases not matched to a gene: 10. Germline V gene sequence: CDR1 MGHDK, CDR2 SYGVNS. The CDR3 consists of 16 residues. This CDR3 reads CASSEAGTVLQDTQYF. CDR3 sequence (DNA): TGTGCCAGCAGTGAAGCCGGGACAGTCTTACAAGATACGCAGTATTTT.

The DNA of the CDR3 is TGCGCCAGCAGCTTCACAAATTACAATGAGCAGTTCTTC. Protein: CASSFTNYNEQFF. V is TRBV5-1 and J is TRBJ2-1; no reliable D call. Deletions cut 2 bases from V and 4 bases from J, with 7 bases between. CDR1 and CDR2 from the germline V gene are SGHRS and YFSETQ. The CDR3 extends over 13 amino acids.

CDR3 protein: CASSLSHNQPQHF. The CDR3 nucleotides are TGTGCCAGCAGCCTTTCCCACAATCAGCCCCAGCATTTT. This chain uses TRBV12-3 or TRBV12-4 with TRBJ1-5, with D hard to call. V was cut by 6 bases and J by 3 bases, with 9 bases left in between. There are 13 residues in the CDR3.

This clonotype appeared once. This rearrangement joins TRBV12-3 or TRBV12-4 to TRBJ1-5; 12 positions agree with TRBD1. The J segment lost 2 bases and the V segment lost 1 base, leaving 3 bases of the junction unmatched. This CDR3 has 17 residues. For the CDR3, the DNA is TGTGCCAGCAGTTTAGGGGACAGGGGGCCCCGCAATCAGCCCCAGCATTTT. It yields the protein CASSLGDRGPRNQPQHF.

The chain recombines TRBV7-9 with TRBJ1-1; no clear D. The CDR3 contains 13 residues. Per the germline V gene, CDR1 is SEHNR and CDR2 is FQNEAQ (reference sequence). Trimming cost V 5 bases and J 4 bases, with 11 bases left between them. The CDR3 nucleotides read TGTGCCAGCAGCACCGGGCCGGGCACTGAAGCTTTCTTT. This translates into CASSTGPGTEAFF.

The chain combines TRBV20-1 with TRBJ1-1, with D unclear. This CDR3 is built from 13 residues. Germline CDR1 reads DFQATT; CDR2 reads SNEGSKA (reference sequence). The ends were cut back, 4 bases at V and 5 bases at J, with 14 bases in the middle. The DNA of the CDR3 is TGCAGTGCTAAACCCTTCCGGGGAACTGAAGCTTTCTTT. Protein product: CSAKPFRGTEAFF.

This chain uses TRBV2 with TRBJ1-2; tentative D call: TRBD1 (5 bases). The CDR3 length is 15 residues. Germline V gene lookup returns CDR1 SNHLY and CDR2 FYNNEI. Between the trimmed V and J ends, which lost 8 bases and 2 bases, there was a span of 18 bases. Here the CDR3 reads CASSGPEGTNYGYTF. CDR3 in DNA: TGTGCCAGCTCGGGGCCCGAAGGGACCAACTATGGCTACACCTTC.

The rearrangement joins TRBV19 to TRBJ1-5; the match to TRBD1 covers 7 bases. Germline-derived CDR1 and CDR2 are LNHDA and SQIVND (reference sequence). The CDR3 covers 13 residues. Trimming at V came to 4 bases and at J to 7 bases, leaving 4 bases not matched to a gene. The CDR3: CASSTTGAQPQHF. DNA of the CDR3: TGTGCCAGTAGTACCACAGGGGCGCAGCCCCAGCATTTT.

This clonotype appeared a single time. The DNA of the CDR3 is TGCAGCGTCATTGCAGTCAGATCTGAAGCTTTCTTT. Its protein product is CSVIAVRSEAFF. This chain links TRBV29-1 with TRBJ1-1; D ambiguous. There are 12 residues in the CDR3. Trimming stripped 6 bases from V and 6 bases from J, with 14 bases between. CDR1 is SQVTM and CDR2 is ANQGSEA in the germline V gene.

DNA of the CDR3: TGTGCCACCAGTGACACCGGGACAGGGGGCGGCATCTATGGCTACACCTTC. This sequence encodes CATSDTGTGGGIYGYTF. The J gene is TRBJ1-2, the V gene TRBV24-1; 12 nucleotides align to TRBD1. V lost 4 bases and J lost 4; bases outside the gene matches: 9. The length of the CDR3 is 17 residues. From germline, CDR1 is KGHDR and CDR2 SFDVKD.

The chain couples TRBV30 to TRBJ2-2, with 7 bases lining up with TRBD2. This CDR3 spans 16 amino acids. Germline assignment: CDR1 GTSNPN and CDR2 SVGIG (reference sequence). V lost 2 bases, J lost 3 bases, and 9 bases stayed unmatched. CDR3 nucleotides: TGTGCCTGGAGTACGGGGGGTGGTGAGGACACCGGGGAGCTGTTTTTT. Translated: CAWSTGGGEDTGELFF.

This chain connects TRBV7-2 to TRBJ2-3; D ambiguous. V shed 1 base and J shed 2 bases, with 19 bases lying between them. CDR3 length: 18 residues. CDR1 and CDR2 from the germline V gene are SGHTA and FQGNSA. This CDR3 reads CASSLVPRSPRPTDTQYF. The CDR3 coding sequence is TGTGCCAGCAGCTTAGTCCCCCGGTCCCCCCGCCCCACAGATACGCAGTATTTT.

Only one count was recorded for this clonotype. The chain carries TRBV3-1 and TRBJ2-2; D might be TRBD1 (6 bases). This CDR3 has 16 amino acids. Germline V gene data show CDR1 as LGHDT and CDR2 as YNNKEL (reference sequence). V lost 3 bases and J 6 bases, leaving 17 bases between the germline ends. The CDR3 DNA is TGTGCCAGCAGCCAGGAACAGGGCCCCGGGGCCGGGGAGCTGTTTTTT. It translates to CASSQEQGPGAGELFF. Supplemented by reference TRBV3-1 and TRBJ2-2, the full variable domain reads DTAVSQTPKYLVTQMGNDKSIKCEQNLGHDTMYWYKQDSKKFLKIMFSYNNKELIINETVPNRFSPKSPDKAHLNLHINSLELGDSAVYFCASSQEQGPGAGELFFGEGSRLTVL.